This TCR beta chain comes out of a study of PD-L1 blockade in urothelial cancer. Study as a whole: Of some 30 patients, around 25 were males with bladder-origin urothelial cancer.

Generated by immunoSEQ multiplex PCR, the TCRdb table keeps only in-frame clones and is missing some. The table records around 63,000 clones, approximately 80% of them present only once. The time point was: pretreatment peripheral blood. The CDR3 contains 14 residues. Germline CDR1 KGHSH, CDR2 LQKENI. V was shortened by 1 base and J by 0 bases, with 3 bases between the two germline ends. The sequence was obtained from a man in his sixties or seventies with urothelial cancer. The rearrangement links TRBV18 to TRBJ1-4; D unclear. The material was PBMCs, obtained around atezolizumab (anti-PD-L1) treatment. CDR3 sequence reads: CASSPLATNEKLFF. The CDR3, as DNA: TGTGCCAGCTCACCACTAGCAACTAATGAAAAACTGTTTTTT.